A single sample gave rise to the 7 T cell receptor beta chains below, sequenced in a study of shared clonotypes between healthy human individuals. Profiled with immunoSEQ multiplex PCR; TCRdb holds only in-frame clones, not every one. The table records roughly 1 million clones, about 74% of them present only once. Sequencing was performed on memory CD4+ T cells sorted from blood. Subset noted: CD45RA-negative fraction. The origin of the receptors is a man aged 18 to 30 in good health.

This rearrangement joins TRBV27 to TRBJ1-5, with 8 bases aligning to TRBD1. Germline CDR1 and CDR2: MNHEY and SMNVEV (reference sequence). The CDR3 runs to 16 residues. Trimming took 2 bases from V and 4 from J; bases not matched to a gene: 7. CDR3: CASSLRGQARNQPQHF. The CDR3 nucleotides read TGTGCCAGCAGTTTAAGGGGACAGGCGAGGAATCAGCCCCAGCATTTT.

J is TRBJ1-2 and V is TRBV19; D gene unclear. V lost 5 bases and J lost 2, with 12 bases in between. The CDR3 covers 14 residues. CDR1 and CDR2 (germline): LNHDA, SQIVND (reference sequence). CDR3 DNA sequence: TGTGCCAGTAGTCCTCAAGTGGGGAACTATGGCTACACCTTC. It yields the protein CASSPQVGNYGYTF.

This chain connects TRBV27 to TRBJ1-4; D ambiguous. The CDR3 runs to 15 residues. V lost 4 bases, J lost 0 bases, and 9 bases lay in between. Germline V CDR1 and CDR2: MNHEY, SMNVEV (reference sequence). CDR3 sequence (DNA): TGTGCCAGCAGTTCCGGGGTTTCAACTAATGAAAAACTGTTTTTT. This translates into CASSSGVSTNEKLFF.

This clone was seen more than once but under ten times. The chain links TRBV19 to TRBJ1-5, with a tentative D call TRBD1 (5 bases). This CDR3 is built from 16 residues. Trimming took off 4 bases at V and 0 bases at J, with 13 bases between the two ends. The germline CDR1 and CDR2 sequences are LNHDA and SQIVND (reference sequence). CDR3 DNA sequence: TGTGCCAGTAGTAGAGCAGGGCAGGGTAGCAATCAGCCCCAGCATTTT. Translating gives CASSRAGQGSNQPQHF.

V and J are TRBV4-1 and TRBJ2-7, with 11 bases that match TRBD2. Per germline, CDR1 MGHRA and CDR2 YSYEKL. The CDR3 totals 16 residues. The junction had 8 bases not matched to a gene; V was cut back by 3 bases and J by 4 bases. Here the CDR3 reads CASSHRVAGGLYEQYF. The CDR3 DNA reads as TGCGCCAGCAGCCACAGGGTAGCGGGAGGGCTTTACGAGCAGTACTTC.

V is TRBV2 and J is TRBJ1-1, with 7 bases matching TRBD1. The germline V gene has CDR1 SNHLY and CDR2 FYNNEI. The V and J ends lost 6 bases and 1 base, in that order; junction bases with no gene match: 5. This CDR3 has 14 amino acids. CDR3 sequence reads: CASSDRAKNTEAFF. In nucleotides, the CDR3 is TGTGCCAGCAGCGACAGGGCTAAGAACACTGAAGCTTTCTTT.

The rearrangement uses TRBV6-1 and TRBJ1-6, with 7 bases matching TRBD1. The junction had 10 bases not matched to a gene; V was cut back by 4 bases and J by 10 bases. CDR1 and CDR2 from the germline V gene are MNHNS and SASEGT. This CDR3 region has 15 residues. The CDR3 DNA follows: TGTGCCAGCAGTGCGTTGGACAGGCGGGTATCACCCCTCCACTTT. Amino acids: CASSALDRRVSPLHF.